This TCR beta chain was recorded in a study of T cells after yellow fever vaccination. Study context: For low cell numbers, libraries were made with SMART-Seq v4 Ultra Low Input.

Germline V gives CDR1 LGHNA, CDR2 YSLEER. The CDR3 sequence is 15 residues long. V was shortened by 8 bases and J by 4 bases, with 20 bases between the two germline ends. Study-wide findings and caveats: A small proportion of clonotypes was detected in both the CD4 and CD8 compartments. Reappearance after the booster was seen for most primary-vaccination clones, at 95% to 96% CD4 and 80% to 90% CD8.

Template-switching 5'RACE yielded the TCR cDNA; a universal primer site and UMIs were added in the process. A single record per CDR3 protein comes from TCRdb applying MiXCR to the 5' RACE reads. Among some 340,000 distinct CDR3 sequences listed, about 10% were seen once. This clonotype was seen a few times. The target antigen is unknown. The gene calls are TRBV4-3 and TRBJ1-2, with unresolved D. This TCR derives from a man between 18 and 29 years old who received the YFV17D yellow fever vaccine. The specimen was CD4+ T cells sorted from PBMCs, collected 45 days after the yellow fever booster vaccination. CDR3 nucleotide sequence: TGCGCCAGCGCCAAAGTTTCGAGGGCACCCTATGGCTACACCTTC. Residues: CASAKVSRAPYGYTF.